This is a list of T cell receptor beta chains from one sample in a study of cytomegalovirus exposure and HLA in healthy donors. Sequencing used immunoSEQ multiplex PCR; TCRdb keeps in-frame clones, though not all of them. Among 100,000 to 150,000 clones listed, 70% to 80% were seen once. Sequencing was carried out using PBMCs. All receptors come from a female donor in good health and CMV-seronegative. Each CDR3 is given with its conserved first and last residue.

>TRBV4-3|TRBJ1-2
CASSQETGPGYGYTF
>TRBV6-1|TRBJ1-3
CASSSGNSGNTIYF
>TRBV6-1|TRBJ2-5
CASSGNHGEQYF
>TRBV11-2|TRBJ2-1
CASRFGGRDEQFF
>TRBV19|TRBJ2-3
CASSIDQTSELTDTQYF
>TRBV7-2|TRBJ1-5
CASSPRAGQGDNQPQHF
>TRBV2|TRBJ2-3
CASSWTGSTDAQYF
>TRBV2|TRBJ2-7
CASSESTLAGGYYEQYF
>TRBV7-9|TRBJ1-4
CASSVRQGANEKLFF
>TRBV5-1|TRBJ2-2
CASSFRTGAGELFF
>TRBV4-3|TRBJ1-2
CASSQDRGGQGHYGYTF
>TRBV5-1|TRBJ2-7
CASSVRDSYEQYF
>TRBV4-3|TRBJ2-7
CASSQDGREQYF
>TRBV5-1|TRBJ2-1
CASRFSGVFGNEQFF
>TRBV6-4|TRBJ2-1
CASSDGTGGNEQFF
>TRBV6-1|TRBJ1-2
CASSEPGTALGGYTF
>TRBV6-5|TRBJ2-3
CASSYTAAADTQYF
>TRBV28|TRBJ2-7
CASSRVRQGSSYEQYF
>TRBV5-1|TRBJ1-1
CASSHGRNTEAFF
>TRBV28|TRBJ2-3
CASNPAGRTDTQYF
>TRBV21-1|TRBJ2-3
CASSKIDPVGTSGGIF
>TRBV10-3|TRBJ2-3
CAISGTSGDASTDTQYF
>TRBV7-9|TRBJ2-3
CASRQPQADTQYF
>TRBV29-1|TRBJ1-1
CSVQYTEAFF
>TRBV19|TRBJ1-5
CASSSRTVWQPQHF
>TRBV5-1|TRBJ1-1
CASSLEQGTEAFF
>TRBV18|TRBJ2-3
CASSPGAGTDTQYF
>TRBV29-1|TRBJ2-1
CSVWWGGYNEQFF
>TRBV27|TRBJ2-2
CASSLKRGLAYGELFF
>TRBV4-3|TRBJ2-7
CASSHDRGRYEQYF
>TRBV7-2|TRBJ2-4
CASSVGTGPRYIQYF
>TRBV28|TRBJ1-2
CASSVGLLLNYGYTF
>TRBV4-2|TRBJ2-5
CASSQDGGASGRETQYF
>TRBV5-6|TRBJ2-3
CASSFPQGSGTDTQYF
>TRBV14|TRBJ1-1
CASSPRVGEKGDTEAFF
>TRBV5-1|TRBJ2-7
CASSLGPGIYEQYF
>TRBV19|TRBJ1-2
CASSILADYGYTF
>TRBV6-5|TRBJ1-2
CASSYSGTGYNYGYTF
>TRBV7-2|TRBJ2-3
CASSFTTGGRTDTQYF
>TRBV18|TRBJ2-7
CASSPATGSYEQYF
>TRBV7-9|TRBJ2-7
CASSFAPGGDPYEQYF
>TRBV5-6|TRBJ2-5
CASSLPDLSVETQYF
>TRBV7-2|TRBJ1-5
CASTNRVGQPQHF
>TRBV19|TRBJ2-7
CACRDRGFQEQYF
>TRBV11-3|TRBJ2-3
CASSLGQGATDTQYF
>TRBV4-2|TRBJ2-7
CASSRTGTYEQYF
>TRBV7-9|TRBJ1-1
CASSIHRGWNTEAFF
>TRBV27|TRBJ2-7
CASSFSGTGEYEQHF
>TRBV28|TRBJ2-7
CASSPGGYEQYF